This T cell receptor (beta chain) derives from a study of blood T cell repertoires in COVID-19. Study overall: Some COVID-19 samples were acute and others convalescent; all came from the United States, Italy and Spain. T cells, B-cell-depleted T cells, or PBMCs supplied cDNA or gDNA.

CDR1 and CDR2 (germline): SEHNR, FQNEAQ (reference sequence). The CDR3 covers 15 residues. The J segment lost 4 bases and the V segment lost 5 bases, leaving 4 bases of the junction unmatched. Only a few counts were recorded for this clone. Under the authors' procedure: How many nucleated cells were present was estimated from reference gene primer amplification. This table comes from immunoSEQ multiplex PCR, and its TCRdb copy is limited to in-frame clones, with some not included. Clone size and V and J calls were adopted from that table, with D and trimming inferred from the DNA. The data show 110,000 or so clones, 81% seen once.

Sequenced material: peripheral blood. The chain uses TRBV7-9 and TRBJ2-3, with 12 bases identical to TRBD2. The sequence was collected from a human donor in a cohort sampled during active COVID-19. The CDR3 sequence: CASSPSGGVADTQYF. The CDR3 DNA sequence: TGTGCCAGCAGCCCTAGCGGGGGGGTAGCAGATACGCAGTATTTT.